These 13 T cell receptor beta chains share one sample of origin, sequenced in a study of T cell responses to AZD1222 COVID-19 vaccine. The repertoire was sequenced with immunoSEQ multiplex PCR; TCRdb's copy has only in-frame clones and lacks some. The sample lists about 110,000 clones, approximately 89% occurring once. Here the sequenced sample was peripheral blood, taken 28 days after the second AZD1222 dose. These receptors originate from an adult who received the AZD1222 COVID-19 vaccine.

The genes are TRBV29-1 and TRBJ2-3; D is undetermined. Trimming shortened V by 6 bases and J by 0 bases, and 4 bases separated the two germline ends. Germline CDR1 SQVTM, CDR2 ANQGSEA. The CDR3 extends over 11 amino acids. The DNA for the CDR3 is TGCAGCGTAGCAAGCACAGATACGCAGTATTTT. Residues: CSVASTDTQYF.

This clone was observed once. The chain carries TRBV19 and TRBJ2-3; 7 bases line up with TRBD2. Germline V gene lookup returns CDR1 LNHDA and CDR2 SQIVND (reference sequence). Trimming removed 4 bases from V and 2 bases from J; junction bases left unmatched: 6. This CDR3 is 15 amino acids long. The CDR3 region is CASSKQAGSTDTQYF. The CDR3 region has the DNA TGTGCCAGTAGTAAACAAGCGGGATCCACAGATACGCAGTATTTT.

This clone has a single count. V is TRBV19 and J is TRBJ2-2, with D tentatively TRBD1 or TRBD2 (5 bases each). Germline-derived CDR1 and CDR2 are LNHDA and SQIVND (reference sequence). V was shortened by 5 bases and J by 3 bases, with 13 bases between the two germline ends. The CDR3 is 15 residues long. CDR3 residues: CASSFAGGDTGELFF. CDR3 bases: TGTGCCAGTAGTTTCGCTGGGGGTGACACCGGGGAGCTGTTTTTT.

The chain has TRBV5-4 and TRBJ2-7; no firm D call. The length of the CDR3 is 15 residues. V shed 4 bases and J shed 0 bases, with 14 bases lying between them. Germline-derived CDR1 and CDR2 are SGHNT and YYREEE (reference sequence). In nucleotides, the CDR3 is TGTGCCAGCAGCCAGGACCTCTCGAGCTCCTACGAGCAGTACTTC. Translation gives CASSQDLSSSYEQYF.

This chain joins TRBV6-2 or TRBV6-3 and TRBJ1-1, with 7 positions matching TRBD1. CDR1 is MNHEY and CDR2 is SVGEGT in the germline V gene. The CDR3 runs to 13 residues. Unmatched junction bases numbered 9, after V lost 6 bases and J lost 8 bases. CDR3 DNA sequence: TGTGCCAGCAGCTCTTCGGGGACAGTCGAAGCTTTCTTT. Amino acids: CASSSSGTVEAFF.

This clone appeared a few times. The chain recombines TRBV6-5 with TRBJ1-4; TRBD1 aligns across 8 bases. V lost 6 bases and J lost 8; bases outside the gene matches: 8. Germline values: CDR1 MNHEY, CDR2 SVGAGI. The CDR3 is 14 amino acids. This CDR3 reads CASRQGGLGEKLFF. The CDR3 DNA is TGTGCCAGCAGACAGGGGGGCCTAGGAGAAAAACTGTTTTTT.

The chain recombines TRBV6-2 or TRBV6-3 with TRBJ2-3; 8 nucleotides agree with TRBD1. V lost 4 bases to trimming and J lost 0 bases; unmatched junction nucleotides: 3. Germline V lookup: CDR1 MNHEY, CDR2 SVGEGT. This CDR3 is 15 amino acids long. The CDR3: CASSWGQESTDTQYF. The CDR3 bases are TGTGCCAGCAGTTGGGGACAGGAGAGCACAGATACGCAGTATTTT.

The chain is built from TRBV28 and TRBJ1-2; the D gene is possibly TRBD1 (5 bases). The CDR3 has 13 amino acids. CDR1 is MDHEN and CDR2 is SYDVKM in the germline V gene. The V gene lost 10 bases and the J gene lost 5 bases, with 17 bases spanning the gap. The CDR3 spells CAIGTPNSYGYTF. In DNA, the CDR3 is TGTGCCATAGGGACCCCCAATAGTTATGGCTACACCTTC.

CDR3 in DNA: TGTGCCAGCAGGGGGGGACTAGCGGGAGTGGGCGAGCAGTACTTC. Translation gives CASRGGLAGVGEQYF. The chain carries TRBV2 and TRBJ2-7, with 14 bases fitting TRBD2. The CDR3 length is 15 residues. Germline V gene lookup returns CDR1 SNHLY and CDR2 FYNNEI. Losses at the gene ends were 6 bases for V and 6 bases for J; bases not matched to a gene: 7.

V usage is TRBV6-5 and J usage is TRBJ1-5, with a tentative D call TRBD1 (5 bases). Germline CDR1 MNHEY, CDR2 SVGAGI. CDR3 length: 14 residues. Trimming stripped 6 bases from V and 0 bases from J, with 9 bases between. The chain's CDR3 is CASRNQGSNQPQHF. Written as DNA, the CDR3 is TGTGCCAGCAGGAACCAGGGTAGCAATCAGCCCCAGCATTTT.

V and J are TRBV6-5 and TRBJ1-3, with a tentative D call TRBD1 (5 bases). Germline V gene data show CDR1 as MNHEY and CDR2 as SVGAGI. CDR3 length: 14 amino acids. The germline V and J ends were trimmed by 4 bases and 5 bases, with 12 bases remaining between them. CDR3 in amino acids: CASSSQGWRNTIYF. The CDR3 DNA reads as TGTGCCAGCAGTTCCCAGGGCTGGAGAAACACCATATATTTT.

This clone was seen a handful of times. V usage is TRBV12-5 and J usage is TRBJ2-3; unclear D gene. The CDR3 has 13 residues. V was shortened by 3 bases and J by 2 bases, with 6 bases between the two germline ends. The germline V gene has CDR1 LGHNT and CDR2 FRNRAP. The CDR3 sequence: CASGLSLTDTQYF. The CDR3 DNA follows: TGTGCTAGTGGTTTAAGCCTCACAGATACGCAGTATTTT.

The rearrangement uses TRBV18 and TRBJ2-7; 10 bases line up with TRBD1. CDR3 length: 15 residues. Germline CDR1 reads KGHSH; CDR2 reads LQKENI. With V trimmed by 3 bases and J by 2 bases, 4 bases remained unmatched. The CDR3: CASSPRTGGPYEQYF. For the CDR3, the DNA is TGTGCCAGCTCACCCCGGACAGGGGGGCCCTACGAGCAGTACTTC.